This TCR beta chain was identified during a study of lymphopenia after photon versus proton radiotherapy. The method was immunoSEQ multiplex PCR; TCRdb's version includes in-frame clones alone and lacks a portion of them. The data show thousands of clones, 70% to 90% seen once. The source was peripheral blood, collected from a patient treated with photon-based radiotherapy. The receptor comes from a man older than 75 with cholangiocarcinoma.

The CDR3 DNA reads as TGTGCCAGCTCACCACAGGTCTCTGGAAACACCATATATTTT. Translation: CASSPQVSGNTIYF. The chain couples TRBV18 to TRBJ1-3; D unclear. Germline V lookup: CDR1 KGHSH, CDR2 LQKENI. V was pared by 1 base and J by 0 bases, with 4 bases between. The CDR3 sequence is 14 residues long.